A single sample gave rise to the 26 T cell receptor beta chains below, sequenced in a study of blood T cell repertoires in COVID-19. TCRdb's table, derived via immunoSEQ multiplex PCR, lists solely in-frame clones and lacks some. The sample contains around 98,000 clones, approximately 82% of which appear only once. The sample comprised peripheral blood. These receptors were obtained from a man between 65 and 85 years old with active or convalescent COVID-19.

The CDR3 nucleotides read TGTGCCAGCAGCTCAGGGGACATAGGGGAGCAGTACTTC. It is translated as CASSSGDIGEQYF. The chain recombines TRBV28 with TRBJ2-7; weak D call: TRBD1 (6 bases). This CDR3 is 13 amino acids long. The ends were cut back, 6 bases at V and 7 bases at J, with 16 bases in the middle. Germline CDR1 MDHEN, CDR2 SYDVKM.

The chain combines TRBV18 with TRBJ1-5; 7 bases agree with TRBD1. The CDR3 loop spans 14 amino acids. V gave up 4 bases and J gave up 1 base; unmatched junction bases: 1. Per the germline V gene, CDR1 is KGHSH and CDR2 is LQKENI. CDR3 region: CASSQGASNQPQHF. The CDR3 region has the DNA TGTGCCAGCTCACAGGGGGCCAGCAATCAGCCCCAGCATTTT.

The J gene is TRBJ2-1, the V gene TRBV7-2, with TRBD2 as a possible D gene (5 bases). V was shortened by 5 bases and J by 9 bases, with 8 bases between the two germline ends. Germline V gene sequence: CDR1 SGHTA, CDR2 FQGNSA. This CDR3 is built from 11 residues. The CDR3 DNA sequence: TGTGCCAGCAGCCCACGGGGTGAGCAGTTCTTC. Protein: CASSPRGEQFF. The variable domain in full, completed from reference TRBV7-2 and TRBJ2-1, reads GAGVSQSPSNKVTEKGKDVELRCDPISGHTALYWYRQSLGQGLEFLIYFQGNSAPDKSGLPSDRFSAERTGGSVSTLTIQRTQQEDSAVYLCASSPRGEQFFGPGTRLTVL.

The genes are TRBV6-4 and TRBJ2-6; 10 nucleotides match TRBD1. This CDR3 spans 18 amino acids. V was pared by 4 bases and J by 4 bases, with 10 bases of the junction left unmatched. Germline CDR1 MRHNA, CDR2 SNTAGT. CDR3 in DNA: TGTGCCAGCAGTGCTGGACAGGGGGTTAACACCGGGGCCAACGTCCTGACTTTC. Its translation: CASSAGQGVNTGANVLTF.

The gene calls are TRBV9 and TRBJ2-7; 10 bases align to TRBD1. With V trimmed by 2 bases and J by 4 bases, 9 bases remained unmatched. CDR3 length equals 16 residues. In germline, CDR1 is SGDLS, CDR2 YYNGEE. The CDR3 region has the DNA TGTGCCAGCAGCGTTTCCCCGGGACAGGGGACTTACGAGCAGTACTTC. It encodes CASSVSPGQGTYEQYF.

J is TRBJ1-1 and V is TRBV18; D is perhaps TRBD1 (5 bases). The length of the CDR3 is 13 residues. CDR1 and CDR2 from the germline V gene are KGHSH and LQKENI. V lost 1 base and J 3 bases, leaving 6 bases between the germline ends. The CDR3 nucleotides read TGTGCCAGCTCACCACTACAGGACACTGAAGCTTTCTTT. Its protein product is CASSPLQDTEAFF.

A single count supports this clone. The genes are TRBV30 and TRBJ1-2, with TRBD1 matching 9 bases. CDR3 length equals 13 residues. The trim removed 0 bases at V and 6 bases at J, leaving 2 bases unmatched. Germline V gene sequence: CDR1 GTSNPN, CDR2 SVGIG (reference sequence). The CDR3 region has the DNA TGTGCCTGGAGTGTACGGGACAGGGATGGCTACACCTTC. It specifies CAWSVRDRDGYTF.

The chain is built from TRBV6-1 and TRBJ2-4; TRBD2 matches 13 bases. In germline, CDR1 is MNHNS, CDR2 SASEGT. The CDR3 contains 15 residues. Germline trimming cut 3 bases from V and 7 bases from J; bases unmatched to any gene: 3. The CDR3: CASSDGLAGDNIQYF. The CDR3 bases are TGTGCCAGCAGTGACGGACTAGCGGGGGACAACATTCAGTACTTC.

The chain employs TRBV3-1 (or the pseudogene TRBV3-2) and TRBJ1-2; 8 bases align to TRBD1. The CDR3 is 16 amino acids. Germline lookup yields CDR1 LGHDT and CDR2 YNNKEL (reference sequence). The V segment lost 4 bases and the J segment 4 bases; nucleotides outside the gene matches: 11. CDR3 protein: CASSPRRTGLLYGYTF. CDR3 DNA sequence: TGTGCCAGCAGCCCTCGGAGGACAGGGCTCCTCTATGGCTACACCTTC.

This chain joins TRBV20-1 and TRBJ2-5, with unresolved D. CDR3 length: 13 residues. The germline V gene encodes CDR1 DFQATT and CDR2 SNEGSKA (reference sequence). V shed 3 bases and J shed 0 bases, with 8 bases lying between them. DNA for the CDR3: TGCAGTGCTAGTACTACCTACCAAGAGACCCAGTACTTC. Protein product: CSASTTYQETQYF.

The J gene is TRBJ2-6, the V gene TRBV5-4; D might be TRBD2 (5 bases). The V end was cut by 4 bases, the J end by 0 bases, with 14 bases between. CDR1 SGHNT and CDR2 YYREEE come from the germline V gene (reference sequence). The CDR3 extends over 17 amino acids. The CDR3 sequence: CASSPVGGNSGANVLTF. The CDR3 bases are TGTGCCAGCAGCCCCGTTGGAGGAAACTCTGGGGCCAACGTCCTGACTTTC.

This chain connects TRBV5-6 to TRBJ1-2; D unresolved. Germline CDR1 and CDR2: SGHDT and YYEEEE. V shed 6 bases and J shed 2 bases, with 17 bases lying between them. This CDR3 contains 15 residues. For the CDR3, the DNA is TGTGCCAGCAACCCTGGTACACAGCTCAACTATGGCTACACCTTC. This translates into CASNPGTQLNYGYTF.

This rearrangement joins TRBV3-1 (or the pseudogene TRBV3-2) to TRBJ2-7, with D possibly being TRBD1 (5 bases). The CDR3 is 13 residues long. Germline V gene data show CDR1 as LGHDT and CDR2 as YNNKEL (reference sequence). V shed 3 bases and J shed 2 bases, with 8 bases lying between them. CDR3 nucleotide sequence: TGTGCCAGCAGCCAGGGGCTAGCCTACGAGCAGTACTTC. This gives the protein CASSQGLAYEQYF.

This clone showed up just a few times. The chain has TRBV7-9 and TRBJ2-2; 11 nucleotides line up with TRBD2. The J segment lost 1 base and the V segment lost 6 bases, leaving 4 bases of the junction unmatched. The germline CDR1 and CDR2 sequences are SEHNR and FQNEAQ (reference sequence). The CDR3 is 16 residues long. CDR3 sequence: CASRPGTSGNTGELFF. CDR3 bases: TGTGCCAGCAGACCCGGGACTAGCGGGAACACCGGGGAGCTGTTTTTT.

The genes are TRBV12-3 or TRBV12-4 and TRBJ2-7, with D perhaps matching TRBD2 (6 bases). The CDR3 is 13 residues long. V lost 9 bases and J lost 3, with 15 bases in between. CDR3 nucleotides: TGTGCCAGTAAAAAGACTAGAGACTACGAGCAGTACTTC. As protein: CASKKTRDYEQYF.

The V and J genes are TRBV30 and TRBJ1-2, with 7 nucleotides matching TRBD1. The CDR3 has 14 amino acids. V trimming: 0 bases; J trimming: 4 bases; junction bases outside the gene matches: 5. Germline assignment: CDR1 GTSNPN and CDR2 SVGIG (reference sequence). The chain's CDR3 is CAWSVDRVVYGYTF. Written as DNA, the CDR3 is TGTGCCTGGAGTGTAGACAGGGTTGTCTATGGCTACACCTTC.

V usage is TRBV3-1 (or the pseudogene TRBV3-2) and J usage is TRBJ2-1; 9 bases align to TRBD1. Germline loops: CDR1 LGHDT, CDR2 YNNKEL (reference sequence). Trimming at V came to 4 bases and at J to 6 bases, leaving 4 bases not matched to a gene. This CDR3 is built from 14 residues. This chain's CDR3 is CASSPGQGINEQFF. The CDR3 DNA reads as TGTGCCAGCAGCCCCGGACAGGGGATCAATGAGCAGTTCTTC.

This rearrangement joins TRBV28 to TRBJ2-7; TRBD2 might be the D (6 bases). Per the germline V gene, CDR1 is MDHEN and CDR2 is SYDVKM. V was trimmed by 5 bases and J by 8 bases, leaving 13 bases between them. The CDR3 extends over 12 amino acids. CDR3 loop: CASSPGELKQYF. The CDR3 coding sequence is TGTGCCAGCAGTCCGGGAGAGCTCAAGCAGTACTTC. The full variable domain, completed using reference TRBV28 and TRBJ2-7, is DVKVTQSSRYLVKRTGEKVFLECVQDMDHENMFWYRQDPGLGLRLIYFSYDVKMKEKGDIPEGYSVSREKKERFSLILESASTNQTSMYLCASSPGELKQYFGPGTRLTVT.

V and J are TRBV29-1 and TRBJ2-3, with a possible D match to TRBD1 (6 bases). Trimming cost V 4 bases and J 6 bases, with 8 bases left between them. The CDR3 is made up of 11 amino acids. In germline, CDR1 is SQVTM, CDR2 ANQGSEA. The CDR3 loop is CSVGTADTQYF. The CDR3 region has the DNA TGCAGCGTTGGGACAGCGGATACGCAGTATTTT.

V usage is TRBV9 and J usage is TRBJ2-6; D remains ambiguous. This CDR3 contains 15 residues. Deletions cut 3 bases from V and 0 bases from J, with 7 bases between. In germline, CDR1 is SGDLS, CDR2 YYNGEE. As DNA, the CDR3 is TGTGCCAGCAGCGCCCCAGTCTCTGGGGCCAACGTCCTGACTTTC. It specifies CASSAPVSGANVLTF. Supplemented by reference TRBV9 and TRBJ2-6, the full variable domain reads DSGVTQTPKHLITATGQRVTLRCSPRSGDLSVYWYQQSLDQGLQFLIQYYNGEERAKGNILERFSAQQFPDLHSELNLSSLELGDSALYFCASSAPVSGANVLTFGAGSRLTVL.

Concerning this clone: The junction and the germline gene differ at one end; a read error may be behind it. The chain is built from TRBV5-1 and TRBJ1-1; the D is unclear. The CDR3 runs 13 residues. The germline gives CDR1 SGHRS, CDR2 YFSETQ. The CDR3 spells CASRIEANAEAFF. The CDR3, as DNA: TGCGCCAGCAGGATAGAGGCGAACGCTGAAGCTTTCTTT.

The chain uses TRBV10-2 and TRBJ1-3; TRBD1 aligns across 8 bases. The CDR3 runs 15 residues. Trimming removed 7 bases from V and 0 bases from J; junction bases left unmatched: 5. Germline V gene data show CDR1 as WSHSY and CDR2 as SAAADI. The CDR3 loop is CASKTGGSSGNTIYF. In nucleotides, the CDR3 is TGCGCCAGCAAAACAGGGGGAAGCTCTGGAAACACCATATATTTT.

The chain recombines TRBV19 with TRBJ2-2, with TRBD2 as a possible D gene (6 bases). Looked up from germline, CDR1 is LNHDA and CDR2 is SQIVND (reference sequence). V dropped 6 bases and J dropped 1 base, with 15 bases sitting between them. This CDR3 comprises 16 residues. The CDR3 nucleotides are TGTGCCAGTAGGACCGGGGCTAGCGTGAACACCGGGGAGCTGTTTTTT. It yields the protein CASRTGASVNTGELFF. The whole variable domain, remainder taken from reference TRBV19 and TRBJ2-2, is DGGITQSPKYLFRKEGQNVTLSCEQNLNHDAMYWYRQDPGQGLRLIYYSQIVNDFQKGDIAEGYSVSREKKESFPLTVTSAQKNPTAFYLCASRTGASVNTGELFFGEGSRLTVL.

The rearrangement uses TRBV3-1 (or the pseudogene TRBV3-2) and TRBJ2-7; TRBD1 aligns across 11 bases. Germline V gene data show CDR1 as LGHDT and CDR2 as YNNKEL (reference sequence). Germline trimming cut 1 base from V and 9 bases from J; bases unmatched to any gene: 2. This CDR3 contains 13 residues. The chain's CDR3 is CASSQGTGGAQYF. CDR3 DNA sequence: TGTGCCAGCAGCCAAGGGACAGGGGGCGCGCAGTACTTC.

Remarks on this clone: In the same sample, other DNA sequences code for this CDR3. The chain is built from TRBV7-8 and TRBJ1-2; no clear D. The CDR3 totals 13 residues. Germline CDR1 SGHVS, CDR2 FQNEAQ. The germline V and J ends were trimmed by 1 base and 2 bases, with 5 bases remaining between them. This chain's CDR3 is CASSLGANYGYTF. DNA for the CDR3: TGTGCCAGCAGCTTAGGTGCGAACTATGGCTACACCTTC. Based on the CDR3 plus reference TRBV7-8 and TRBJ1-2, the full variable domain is GAGVSQSPRYKVAKRGQDVALRCDPISGHVSLFWYQQALGQGPEFLTYFQNEAQLDKSGLPSDRFFAERPEGSVSTLKIQRTQQEDSAVYLCASSLGANYGYTFGSGTRLTVV.

CDR3 amino acids: CSVGTGGAGNTIYF. CDR3 DNA: TGCAGCGTCGGGACAGGGGGCGCGGGAAACACCATATATTTT. The chain couples TRBV29-1 to TRBJ1-3; 12 positions agree with TRBD1. This CDR3 is built from 14 residues. Looked up from germline, CDR1 is SQVTM and CDR2 is ANQGSEA. Trimming took 6 bases from V and 4 from J; bases not matched to a gene: 4. The variable domain in full, with the rest retrieved from reference TRBV29-1 and TRBJ1-3, is SAVISQKPSRDICQRGTSLTIQCQVDSQVTMMFWYRQQPGQSLTLIATANQGSEATYESGFVIDKFPISRPNLTFSTLTVSNMSPEDSSIYLCSVGTGGAGNTIYFGEGSWLTVV.